This T cell receptor beta chain was observed in a study of shared T cell receptors in the human thymus. Germline V gives CDR1 LNHDA, CDR2 SQIVND (reference sequence). CDR3 length: 17 residues. Trimming pared 4 bases from V and 6 bases from J, leaving 24 bases between. Method: immunoSEQ multiplex PCR; TCRdb's copy keeps in-frame clones and lacks some. The sample lists 500,000 to 550,000 clones, more than 75% occurring once. This clone showed up just a few times. The data were also submitted as part of a second study, on human thymus T cells. That source notes: The sample donors, healthy Finnish infants, were having corrective surgery for congenital heart defects. The study used thymus tissue resected during corrective heart surgery. Repertoires sampled from thymus and blood appeared biased in V and J gene usage. As related research reported, thymic repertoires overlapped highly among unrelated individuals.

The sequenced material came from thymocytes. The TCR originated in a boy younger than two with a congenital heart defect. This chain joins TRBV19 and TRBJ1-1, with no clear D. For the CDR3, the DNA is TGTGCCAGTAGTACGACCCCTTCCCGACTTAAGATCGCTGAAGCTTTCTTT. Amino acid sequence: CASSTTPSRLKIAEAFF.